The present entry profiles one TCR beta chain with its context. Its antigen is undetermined. These data are taken from a study of beta chain features in type 1 diabetes. Study details: All samples together contributed 100 million to 120 million sorted cells for examination.

Reverse transcription of all isolated RNA meant that expressed TCRB transcripts were sequenced. Here immunoSEQ multiplex PCR was the method, and the copy in TCRdb shows in-frame clones only, minus some. There are about 340,000 clones in the sample; roughly 14% occur only once, and roughly 0.015% lies in the top ten. Study findings and constraints: Cells carrying high TCR expression could end up over-represented when cDNA is sequenced. TCRB CDR3 length was moderately but significantly reduced in all four CD4+ subsets of Type 1 diabetes patients. VDJ junctions sequenced from type 1 diabetes patients showed fewer insertions and more deletions.

Via CD45RO/CCR7/CD25/CD127/CD95/CD27, cells of the CD4+ naive, central memory, regulatory and stem cell-like memory subsets were sorted. Sample: naive CD4+ T cells from blood. The TCR comes from a woman between 18 and 29 years old with type 1 diabetes.

The CDR3 nucleotides are TGTGCCAGCAGCGCACTAGGATCCTACAATGAGCAGTTCTTC. Residues: CASSALGSYNEQFF. The chain joins TRBV27 to TRBJ2-1; the D gene is possibly TRBD2 (5 bases). Germline CDR1 reads MNHEY; CDR2 reads SMNVEV (reference sequence). This CDR3 spans 14 amino acids. V lost 6 bases and J lost 1, with 10 bases in between.